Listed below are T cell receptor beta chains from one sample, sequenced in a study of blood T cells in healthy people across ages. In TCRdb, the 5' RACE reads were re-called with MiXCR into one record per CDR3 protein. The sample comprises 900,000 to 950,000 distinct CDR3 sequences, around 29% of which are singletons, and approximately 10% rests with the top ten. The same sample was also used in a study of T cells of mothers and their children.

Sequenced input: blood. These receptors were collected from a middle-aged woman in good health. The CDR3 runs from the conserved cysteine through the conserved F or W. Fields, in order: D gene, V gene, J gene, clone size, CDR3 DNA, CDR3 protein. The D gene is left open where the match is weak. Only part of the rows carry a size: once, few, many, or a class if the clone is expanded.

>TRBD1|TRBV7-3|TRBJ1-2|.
TGTGCCAGCAGCGGAATCCAGGGGGCACACCTTGGCTACACCTTC
CASSGIQGAHLGYTF
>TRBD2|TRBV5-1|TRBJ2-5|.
TGCGCCAGCAGCTTTATGGCGGGAGGTGCCGAGACCCAGTACTTC
CASSFMAGGAETQYF
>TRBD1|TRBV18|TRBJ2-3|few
TGTGCCAGCTCACCACTAACAGGGGGTAGCACAGATACGCAGTATTTT
CASSPLTGGSTDTQYF
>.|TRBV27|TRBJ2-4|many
TGTGCCAGCAGTCGCGGGACAGCCAAAAACATTCAGTACTTC
CASSRGTAKNIQYF
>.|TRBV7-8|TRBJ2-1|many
TGTGCCAGCAGCTTAGTAGAAGGTTCCTACAATGAGCAGTTCTTC
CASSLVEGSYNEQFF
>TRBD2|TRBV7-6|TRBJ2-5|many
TGTGCCAGCAGCTTTAGCGGGGGGGCGGAGACCCAGTACTTC
CASSFSGGAETQYF
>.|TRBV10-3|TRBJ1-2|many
TGTGCCATCAGTGACCAGGCGTATGGCTACACCTTC
CAISDQAYGYTF
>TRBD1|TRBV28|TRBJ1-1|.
TGTGCCAGCTTTTCGGGACAGGGGGCTGTCACTGAAGTTTTCTTT
CASFSGQGAVTEVFF
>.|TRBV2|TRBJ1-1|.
TGTGCCGGCCAGCTAGAGGGACACTTGAACACTGAAGCTTTCTTT
CAGQLEGHLNTEAFF
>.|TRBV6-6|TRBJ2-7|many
TGTGCCAGCAGTTACTCTAAGTACAGCTACGAGCAGTACTTC
CASSYSKYSYEQYF
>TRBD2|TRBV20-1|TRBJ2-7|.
TGCAGTGCGATCTCGTGGGGCGGGGGATCCGAATACGAGCAGTACTTC
CSAISWGGGSEYEQYF
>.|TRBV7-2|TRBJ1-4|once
TGTGCCAGCAGCTTAGGAGGGGTAAGAGGGGAAAAACTGTTTTTT
CASSLGGVRGEKLFF
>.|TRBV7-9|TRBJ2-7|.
TGTGCCAGCAGCTTAGCGACAGTCCTCGAGCAGTACTTC
CASSLATVLEQYF
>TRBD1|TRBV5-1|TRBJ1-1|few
TGCGCCAGCAGCCCGGGACAGGGGCTTTTGGAAGCTTTCTTT
CASSPGQGLLEAFF
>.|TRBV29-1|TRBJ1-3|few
TGCAGCGTTGAAGATCTACGGGGCAACTCTGGAAACACCATATATTTT
CSVEDLRGNSGNTIYF
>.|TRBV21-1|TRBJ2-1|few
TGTGCCAGCAGCAAGGGGAGGACAGGGGCCTACAATGAGCAGTTCTTC
CASSKGRTGAYNEQFF
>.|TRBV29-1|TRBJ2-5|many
TGCAGCGTTGAAGGCCAGGGGTTTAGGCCCTGGTCCCAGTACTTC
CSVEGQGFRPWSQYF
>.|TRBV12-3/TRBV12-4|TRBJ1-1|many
TGTGCCAGCAGTTTCACGGGAGGGGGGACTGAAGCTTTCTTT
CASSFTGGGTEAFF
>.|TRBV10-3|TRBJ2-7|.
TGTGCCATCGGTGAGAGTGTAGGGAGCGAGCAGTACTTC
CAIGESVGSEQYF
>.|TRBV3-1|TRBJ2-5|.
TGTGCCAGCAGCCACCTCCGGGCGGCGGAAGAGACCCAGTACTTC
CASSHLRAAEETQYF
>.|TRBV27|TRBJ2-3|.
TGTGCCAGCAGTTCGGAACGCACAGATACGCAGTATTTT
CASSSERTDTQYF
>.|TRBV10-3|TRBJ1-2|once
TGTGCCATCAGTGGACAGGCTAACCATGGCTACACCTTC
CAISGQANHGYTF
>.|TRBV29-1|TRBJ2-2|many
TGCAGCGTAGGACATAAAACGAACACCGGGGAGCTGTTTTTT
CSVGHKTNTGELFF
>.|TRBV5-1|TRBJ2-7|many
TGCGCCAGCAGCTTGGCTACGGTCGACAGTATCCGTCGCGAGCAGTACTTC
CASSLATVDSIRREQYF
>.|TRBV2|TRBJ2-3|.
TGTGCCCTAGGGGGGGGGGCGGCAGATACGCAGTATTTT
CALGGGAADTQYF
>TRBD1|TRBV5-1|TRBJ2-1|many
TGCGCCAGCAGCTGGGACAGGATGAATGAGCAGTTCTTC
CASSWDRMNEQFF
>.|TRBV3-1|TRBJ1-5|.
TGTGCCAGCAGTCCTGTGGGGGTGGGGCCCCAGCATTTT
CASSPVGVGPQHF
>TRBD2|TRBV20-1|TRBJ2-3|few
TGCAGTGCGAGTCGCGGGAGAGGGACCGATACGCAGTATTTT
CSASRGRGTDTQYF
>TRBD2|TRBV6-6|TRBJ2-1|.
TGTGCCAGCGGTTACGGGGGGGCGTACAATGAGCAGTTCTTC
CASGYGGAYNEQFF
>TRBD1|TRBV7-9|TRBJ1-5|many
TGTGCCAGCAGCCGGGACAGCCTGTATAGCAATCAGCCCCAGCATTTT
CASSRDSLYSNQPQHF
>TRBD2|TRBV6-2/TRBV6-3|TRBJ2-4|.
TGTGCCTGTTCTAGCGGGGGGGGCCTAGGGAACATTCAGTACTTC
CACSSGGGLGNIQYF
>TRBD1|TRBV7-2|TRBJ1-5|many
TGTGCCAGCAGCTCCTACAGGGGGCGAGATAGCAATCAGCCCCAGCATTTT
CASSSYRGRDSNQPQHF
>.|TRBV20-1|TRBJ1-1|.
TGCAGTGCCCGTAAAGGGGCGCGGGACACTGAAGCTTTCTTT
CSARKGARDTEAFF